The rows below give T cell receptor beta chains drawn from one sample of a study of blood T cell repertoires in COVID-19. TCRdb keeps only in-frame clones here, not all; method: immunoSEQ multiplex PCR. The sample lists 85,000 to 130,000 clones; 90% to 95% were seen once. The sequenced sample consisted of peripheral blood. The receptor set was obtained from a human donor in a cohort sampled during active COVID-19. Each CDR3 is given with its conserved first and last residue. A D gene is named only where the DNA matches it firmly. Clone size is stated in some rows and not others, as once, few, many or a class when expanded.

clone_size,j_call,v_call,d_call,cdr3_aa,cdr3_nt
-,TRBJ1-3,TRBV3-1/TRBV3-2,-,CASSQRYSGNTIYF,TGTGCCAGCAGCCAACGGTACTCTGGAAACACCATATATTTT
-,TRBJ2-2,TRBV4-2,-,CASSQFGGAGELFF,TGTGCCAGCAGCCAATTTGGAGGGGCCGGGGAGCTGTTTTTT
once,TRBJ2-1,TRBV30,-,CAWSVYNEQFF,TGTGCCTGGAGCGTATACAATGAGCAGTTCTTC
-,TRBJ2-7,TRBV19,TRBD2,CASSIVSGGPEQYF,TGTGCCAGTAGTATAGTTTCGGGAGGGCCCGAGCAGTACTTC
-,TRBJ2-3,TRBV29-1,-,CSVLRDTQYF,TGCAGCGTTCTTCGAGATACGCAGTATTTT
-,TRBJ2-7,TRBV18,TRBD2,CASSPGGGLLHEQYF,TGTGCCAGCTCACCAGGCGGGGGGCTCTTGCACGAGCAGTACTTC
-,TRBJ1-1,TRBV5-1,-,CASSPGTTTGDTEAFF,TGCGCCAGCAGCCCCGGGACAACTACCGGGGACACTGAAGCTTTCTTT
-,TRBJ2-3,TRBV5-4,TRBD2,CASSDRLAGTDTQYF,TGTGCCAGCAGCGATAGACTAGCGGGGACAGATACGCAGTATTTT
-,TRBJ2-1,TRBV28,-,CASIAGDGFEQFF,TGTGCCAGCATTGCCGGAGACGGATTTGAGCAGTTCTTC
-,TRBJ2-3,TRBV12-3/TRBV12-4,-,CASSLTGDTQYF,TGTGCCAGCAGTTTAACCGGGGATACGCAGTATTTT
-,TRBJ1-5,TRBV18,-,CASSPVRDQPQHF,TGTGCCAGCTCACCGGTCAGGGATCAGCCCCAGCATTTT
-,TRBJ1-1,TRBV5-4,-,CASSSPDTLNTEAFF,TGTGCCAGCAGCTCCCCGGACACCTTGAACACTGAAGCTTTCTTT
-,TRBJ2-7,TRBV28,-,CASSWAFSYEQYF,TGTGCCAGCAGTTGGGCCTTCTCCTACGAGCAGTACTTC
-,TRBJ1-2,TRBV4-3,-,CASSQDLWVRAYGYTF,TGCGCCAGCAGCCAAGATCTATGGGTCAGGGCCTATGGCTACACCTTC
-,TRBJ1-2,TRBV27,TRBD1,CASSPGTGINYGYTF,TGTGCCAGCAGTCCCGGGACAGGGATTAACTATGGCTACACCTTC
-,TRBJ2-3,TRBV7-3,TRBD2,CASSLTSGGDTQYF,TGTGCCAGCAGCTTAACTAGCGGGGGCGATACGCAGTATTTT
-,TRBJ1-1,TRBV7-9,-,CASSNPDSPWAEAFF,TGTGCCAGCAGCAACCCGGACAGCCCCTGGGCTGAAGCTTTCTTT
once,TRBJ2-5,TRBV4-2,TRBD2,CASSFGTSGGAGETQYF,TGTGCCAGCAGCTTCGGGACTAGCGGGGGGGCAGGAGAGACCCAGTACTTC
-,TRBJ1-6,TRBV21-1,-,CASSMKGRAQTDNSPLHF,TGTGCCAGCAGCATGAAGGGCAGGGCGCAAACCGATAATTCACCCCTCCACTTT
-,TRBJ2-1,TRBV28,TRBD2,CASSFRREGDEQFF,TGTGCCAGCAGTTTCCGGCGGGAGGGGGATGAGCAGTTCTTC
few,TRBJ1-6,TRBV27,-,CASSRQGSDSPLHF,TGTGCCAGCAGTAGGCAGGGGTCTGATTCACCCCTCCACTTT
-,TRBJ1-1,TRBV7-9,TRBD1,CASSLRPDWTGANTEAFF,TGTGCCAGCAGCTTACGCCCGGACTGGACAGGAGCGAACACTGAAGCTTTCTTT
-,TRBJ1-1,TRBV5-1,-,CASSLAGGGTEAFF,TGCGCCAGCAGCTTGGCGGGGGGAGGGACTGAAGCTTTCTTT
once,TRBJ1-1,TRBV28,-,CASSSNTEAFF,TGTGCCAGCAGCTCTAACACTGAAGCTTTCTTT
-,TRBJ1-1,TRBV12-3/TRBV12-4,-,CASSRTQLRAFF,TGTGCCAGCAGTAGGACACAGCTTAGAGCTTTCTTT
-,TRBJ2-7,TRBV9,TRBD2,CASSPGGAGYEQYF,TGTGCCAGCAGCCCCGGGGGGGCTGGGTACGAGCAGTACTTC
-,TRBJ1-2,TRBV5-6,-,CASYGLSENYGYTF,TGTGCCAGCTACGGGCTTAGCGAGAACTATGGCTACACCTTC
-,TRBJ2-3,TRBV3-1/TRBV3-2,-,CASSLIGGRATTDTQYF,TGTGCCAGCAGCCTTATAGGGGGAAGAGCCACCACAGATACGCAGTATTTT
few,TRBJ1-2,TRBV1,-,CTSSRPEQLTYGYTF,TGCACCAGCAGCCGCCCGGAACAGCTGACCTATGGCTACACCTTC
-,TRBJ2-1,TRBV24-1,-,CATSDLGGNEQFF,TGTGCCACCAGTGATTTAGGGGGCAATGAGCAGTTCTTC
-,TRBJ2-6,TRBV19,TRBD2,CASRRGVYSGANVLTF,TGTGCCAGTAGGCGGGGGGTATACTCTGGGGCCAACGTCCTGACTTTC
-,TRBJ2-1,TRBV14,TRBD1,CASSQGTGGDRFF,TGTGCCAGCAGCCAAGGGACAGGGGGCGATCGGTTCTTC
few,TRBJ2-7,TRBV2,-,CASSERSVKQEQYF,TGTGCCAGCAGTGAGAGGTCGGTTAAGCAGGAGCAGTACTTC
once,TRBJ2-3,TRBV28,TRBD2,CATKVMIAGGSTDTQYF,TGTGCCACCAAGGTTATGATCGCGGGAGGGAGCACAGATACGCAGTATTTT
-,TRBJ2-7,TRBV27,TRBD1,CASSLSGTGSYEQYF,TGTGCCAGCAGTTTATCAGGGACAGGGTCCTACGAGCAGTACTTC
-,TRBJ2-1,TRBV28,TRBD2,CASSFRLAGTEQFF,TGTGCCAGCAGTTTTCGCCTAGCGGGGACTGAGCAGTTCTTC
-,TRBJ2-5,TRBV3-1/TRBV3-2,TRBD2,CASSQAFSGGAVETQYF,TGTGCCAGCAGCCAAGCCTTTAGCGGGGGGGCGGTAGAGACCCAGTACTTC
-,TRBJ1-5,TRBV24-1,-,CATSPGNNQPQHF,TGTGCCACCTCCCCGGGGAACAATCAGCCCCAGCATTTT
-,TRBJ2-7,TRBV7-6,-,CASSPGTSTIYEQYF,TGTGCCAGCAGCCCAGGGACAAGTACCATCTACGAGCAGTACTTC
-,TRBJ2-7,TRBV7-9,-,CASGRATSWEQYF,TGTGCCAGCGGTCGAGCCACTAGCTGGGAGCAGTACTTC
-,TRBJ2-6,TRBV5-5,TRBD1,CASSSQGAAGANVLTF,TGTGCCAGCAGCAGCCAGGGGGCAGCTGGGGCCAACGTCCTGACTTTC
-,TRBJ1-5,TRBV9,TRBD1,CASSVGTGMDQPQHF,TGTGCCAGCAGCGTTGGGACAGGGATGGATCAGCCCCAGCATTTT
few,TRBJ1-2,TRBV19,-,CASSPRGGGYTF,TGTGCCAGTAGCCCCCGGGGGGGCGGCTACACCTTC
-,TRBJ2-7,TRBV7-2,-,CASSLTDYEQYF,TGTGCCAGCAGCCTGACAGACTACGAGCAGTACTTC
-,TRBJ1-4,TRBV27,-,CASRENSLTNEKLFF,TGTGCCAGCAGAGAGAACAGCCTAACTAATGAAAAACTGTTTTTT
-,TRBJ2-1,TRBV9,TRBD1,CASSDGDSYNEQFF,TGTGCCAGCAGCGACGGGGACAGCTACAATGAGCAGTTCTTC
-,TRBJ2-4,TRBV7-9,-,CASSPPFEDIQYF,TGTGCCAGCAGCCCCCCCTTCGAGGACATTCAGTACTTC
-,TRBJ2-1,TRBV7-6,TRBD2,CASTSGASYNEQFF,TGTGCCAGCACTAGCGGGGCATCCTACAATGAGCAGTTCTTC
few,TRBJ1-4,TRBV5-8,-,CASSRRGRATNEKLFF,TGTGCCAGCAGCCGCAGGGGCCGGGCAACTAATGAAAAACTGTTTTTT
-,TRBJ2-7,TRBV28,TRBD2,CASSYEVSGYEQYF,TGTGCCAGCAGCTATGAAGTTAGCGGGTACGAGCAGTACTTC
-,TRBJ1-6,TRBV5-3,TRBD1,CARSQGQGGDNSPLHF,TGTGCCAGAAGCCAAGGACAGGGAGGGGATAATTCACCCCTCCACTTT
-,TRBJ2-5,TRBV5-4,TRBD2,CASSRGGAGETQYF,TGTGCCAGCAGCCGCGGGGGGGCCGGGGAGACCCAGTACTTC